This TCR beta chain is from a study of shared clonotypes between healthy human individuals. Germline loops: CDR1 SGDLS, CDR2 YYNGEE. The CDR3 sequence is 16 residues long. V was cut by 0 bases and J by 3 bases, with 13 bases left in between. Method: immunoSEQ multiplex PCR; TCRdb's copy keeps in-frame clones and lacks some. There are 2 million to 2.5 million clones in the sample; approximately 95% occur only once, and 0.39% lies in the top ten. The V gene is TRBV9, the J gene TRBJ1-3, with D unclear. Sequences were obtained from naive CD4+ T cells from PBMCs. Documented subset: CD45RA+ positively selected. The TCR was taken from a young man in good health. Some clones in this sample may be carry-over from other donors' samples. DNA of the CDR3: TGTGCCAGCAGCGTAGAACCGGGGTCGGGTGGAAACACCATATATTTT. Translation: CASSVEPGSGGNTIYF.